One and the same sample provided the 26 T cell receptor beta chains below, sequenced in a study of OX40 agonist ivuxolimab in advanced cancers. Clones were read by immunoSEQ multiplex PCR, and TCRdb kept only the in-frame ones, dropping some. This sample carries approximately 94,000 clones, approximately 81% of them seen once, and the ten largest clones take around 1.1%. The sample in question was CD4+ or CD8+ T cells sorted from blood, obtained in a trial of the OX40 agonist ivuxolimab. The origin of the receptors is an adult with an advanced solid tumor such as melanoma, head and neck, liver or kidney cancer.

A single count supports this clone. The chain links TRBV9 to TRBJ1-2, with 7 bases that match TRBD1. V shed 3 bases, J shed 8 bases, and the junction held 7 bases outside the gene matches. The CDR3 is 13 amino acids. In germline, CDR1 is SGDLS, CDR2 YYNGEE. The CDR3 loop reads CASSADRAYGYTF. The DNA for the CDR3 is TGTGCCAGCAGCGCTGACAGGGCGTACGGCTACACCTTC.

Only a few counts were recorded for this clone. This chain links TRBV6-5 with TRBJ1-3; D remains ambiguous. This CDR3 region has 11 residues. Trimming stripped 4 bases from V and 6 bases from J, with 4 bases between. Germline CDR1 is MNHEY and CDR2 is SVGAGI. This chain's CDR3 is CASSSANTIYF. Here the CDR3 DNA reads TGTGCCAGCAGTTCGGCAAACACCATATATTTT.

This clone showed up just a few times. The V call is TRBV5-4, the J call TRBJ2-5; 8 nucleotides agree with TRBD1. This CDR3 is built from 13 residues. The V segment lost 2 bases and the J segment 9 bases; nucleotides outside the gene matches: 6. CDR1 and CDR2 (germline): SGHNT, YYREEE (reference sequence). The CDR3 DNA reads as TGTGCCAGCAGCTTAGGACAGGGAGAAGCCCAGTACTTC. The encoded protein is CASSLGQGEAQYF.

This chain links TRBV19 with TRBJ1-3; 7 bases are a match to TRBD1. Germline V lookup: CDR1 LNHDA, CDR2 SQIVND (reference sequence). The CDR3 has 13 amino acids. V was clipped by 10 bases and J by 2 bases; unmatched bases: 5. The CDR3 DNA follows: TGTGCCACCATCGACAGGGCTGGAAACACCATATATTTT. Amino acid sequence: CATIDRAGNTIYF.

This chain's CDR3 is CASRPPSGGGTDTQYF. For the CDR3, the DNA is TGTGCCAGCAGGCCCCCTAGCGGGGGGGGCACAGATACGCAGTATTTT. J is TRBJ2-3 and V is TRBV28; 12 bases align to TRBD2. The CDR3 is 16 residues long. V was pared by 6 bases and J by 1 base, with 5 bases of the junction left unmatched. CDR1 and CDR2 from the germline V gene are MDHEN and SYDVKM.

This chain joins TRBV5-6 and TRBJ2-1; 11 bases fit TRBD2. Germline CDR1 is SGHDT and CDR2 is YYEEEE. V trimming: 10 bases; J trimming: 8 bases; junction bases outside the gene matches: 8. This CDR3 comprises 13 residues. The CDR3 region is CASRLAGGHEQFF. The CDR3 bases are TGTGCCTCCAGGCTAGCGGGGGGCCATGAGCAGTTCTTC.

The rearrangement joins TRBV5-4 to TRBJ2-1; maybe TRBD1 (7 bases). Trimming shortened V by 2 bases and J by 1 base, and 13 bases separated the two germline ends. CDR3 length: 16 amino acids. From germline, CDR1 is SGHNT and CDR2 YYREEE (reference sequence). CDR3 in amino acids: CASSFNRGGSYNEQFF. The CDR3 region has the DNA TGTGCCAGCAGCTTTAACAGGGGAGGTTCCTACAATGAGCAGTTCTTC.

This clone was detected a few times. In DNA form, the CDR3 reads TGCGCCAACCCCCGGGACAGGGTTTTTGGCTACACCTTC. As protein: CANPRDRVFGYTF. V usage is TRBV10-1 and J usage is TRBJ1-2; 9 bases are a match to TRBD1. V lost 10 bases to trimming and J lost 7 bases; unmatched junction nucleotides: 10. Per the germline V gene, CDR1 is WNHNN and CDR2 is SYGVQD (reference sequence). This CDR3 has 13 residues.

V usage is TRBV19 and J usage is TRBJ2-1; D is possibly TRBD1 or TRBD2 (5 bases each). Per germline, CDR1 LNHDA and CDR2 SQIVND (reference sequence). Trimming shortened V by 4 bases and J by 10 bases, and 14 bases separated the two germline ends. The CDR3 consists of 13 residues. CDR3: CASSRGTAGEQFF. CDR3 in DNA: TGTGCCAGTAGTAGAGGGACCGCCGGGGAGCAGTTCTTC.

The V gene is TRBV29-1, the J gene TRBJ2-3; D unresolved. CDR1 and CDR2 (germline): SQVTM, ANQGSEA. CDR3 length: 14 amino acids. The V and J ends lost 4 bases and 2 bases respectively, with 13 bases between them. CDR3 nucleotide sequence: TGCAGCGTTGCAGGTCGGATTTACACAGATACGCAGTATTTT. Translation gives CSVAGRIYTDTQYF.

Only a few counts were recorded for this clone. The chain is built from TRBV5-1 and TRBJ2-7, with TRBD2 identical over 11 bases. V gave up 5 bases and J gave up 4 bases; unmatched junction bases: 14. Germline lookup yields CDR1 SGHRS and CDR2 YFSETQ. The CDR3 runs 17 residues. In DNA form, the CDR3 reads TGCGCCAGCAGTCCAGGGACTAGCGGCAAACTTAGATACGAGCAGTACTTC. Translating gives CASSPGTSGKLRYEQYF.

This clone was seen once. The chain couples TRBV6-5 to TRBJ1-4; a possible D gene is TRBD1 (5 bases). The CDR3 sequence is 14 residues long. CDR1 MNHEY and CDR2 SVGAGI come from the germline V gene. Trimming took off 3 bases at V and 7 bases at J, with 12 bases between the two ends. The CDR3: CASSYDWGSEKLFF. CDR3 nucleotides: TGTGCCAGCAGTTATGATTGGGGGAGTGAAAAACTGTTTTTT.

This rearrangement joins TRBV11-2 to TRBJ2-3; possibly TRBD2 for D (5 bases). Germline V gene lookup returns CDR1 SGHAT and CDR2 FQNNGV. This CDR3 is 14 amino acids long. The V end lost 3 bases, the J end lost 8 bases, and 15 bases lay between the germline ends. This CDR3 reads CASSLRVGGSTQYF. For the CDR3, the DNA is TGTGCCAGCAGCTTGCGGGTGGGTGGGTCTACGCAGTATTTT.

This rearrangement joins TRBV30 to TRBJ2-5, with D possibly being TRBD2 (7 bases). Trimming cost V 2 bases and J 5 bases, with 15 bases left between them. The CDR3 covers 14 residues. Germline V gives CDR1 GTSNPN, CDR2 SVGIG (reference sequence). In DNA, the CDR3 is TGTGCCTGGAGTCAAGAGGGGGGGGCGGAGACCCAGTACTTC. This codes for CAWSQEGGAETQYF.

CDR3 sequence: CASRVWGDYGYTF. In DNA form, the CDR3 reads TGTGCCAGCAGGGTTTGGGGGGACTATGGCTACACCTTC. V gene TRBV2 combines with J gene TRBJ1-2; D is possibly TRBD1 (5 bases). V lost 6 bases and J 3 bases, leaving 11 bases between the germline ends. Per germline, CDR1 SNHLY and CDR2 FYNNEI. This CDR3 is 13 amino acids long.

The CDR3 nucleotides read TGCAGCGTTGAAAAAGCAGGGGGCGGATCGGTCGATGAGCAGTTCTTC. Translated: CSVEKAGGGSVDEQFF. The V and J genes are TRBV29-1 and TRBJ2-1; 8 bases align to TRBD1. J gave up 8 bases and V 2 bases, and 14 bases lay outside the gene matches. This CDR3 is 16 amino acids long. The germline V gene has CDR1 SQVTM and CDR2 ANQGSEA.

CDR3 bases: TGTGCCAGCAGTTACCGCCGGGACCAGCCCCAGCATTTT. Protein sequence: CASSYRRDQPQHF. The V gene is TRBV6-5, the J gene TRBJ1-5; maybe TRBD1 (5 bases). Germline CDR1 reads MNHEY; CDR2 reads SVGAGI. This CDR3 contains 13 residues. Trimming cost V 2 bases and J 7 bases, with 9 bases left between them.

The CDR3 spells CASILHSRDNSPLHF. In nucleotides, the CDR3 is TGTGCCAGCATCCTTCATTCCCGGGATAATTCACCCCTCCACTTT. This chain connects TRBV6-6 to TRBJ1-6; no clear D. The CDR3 is 15 residues long. V was trimmed by 7 bases and J by 5 bases, leaving 15 bases between them. Germline V gene lookup returns CDR1 MNHNY and CDR2 SVGAGI (reference sequence).

The rearrangement links TRBV5-4 to TRBJ1-2; unclear D gene. CDR1 is SGHNT and CDR2 is YYREEE in the germline V gene (reference sequence). V lost 0 bases and J 4 bases, leaving 10 bases between the germline ends. The CDR3 totals 14 residues. The CDR3 loop is CASSLVAGPYGYTF. In DNA, the CDR3 is TGTGCCAGCAGCTTGGTTGCAGGCCCCTATGGCTACACCTTC.

The chain carries TRBV7-2 and TRBJ2-7; 7 positions match TRBD2. The J segment lost 2 bases and the V segment lost 4 bases, leaving 11 bases of the junction unmatched. This CDR3 is built from 16 residues. CDR1 SGHTA and CDR2 FQGNSA come from the germline V gene. The chain's CDR3 is CASSSSGRGSPYEQYF. In DNA form, the CDR3 reads TGTGCCAGCAGCTCCAGCGGGCGGGGGTCCCCCTACGAGCAGTACTTC.

V and J are TRBV9 and TRBJ1-2; D might be TRBD1 (6 bases). Trimming removed 2 bases from V and 7 bases from J, with 15 bases in between. Per the germline V gene, CDR1 is SGDLS and CDR2 is YYNGEE. The CDR3 sequence is 14 residues long. The CDR3 spells CASSVSGQGFGYTF. CDR3 sequence (DNA): TGTGCCAGCAGCGTCTCGGGACAAGGGTTTGGCTACACCTTC.

The gene calls are TRBV5-1 and TRBJ1-1, with a weak D call TRBD1 (6 bases). V was cut by 4 bases and J by 4 bases, with 11 bases left in between. There are 13 residues in the CDR3. Germline V gene sequence: CDR1 SGHRS, CDR2 YFSETQ. The CDR3 bases are TGCGCCAGCAGCGCAGGGGCGAGCACTGAAGCTTTCTTT. Translating it yields CASSAGASTEAFF.

The V and J genes are TRBV19 and TRBJ1-2; 8 nucleotides line up with TRBD1. CDR3 length: 15 residues. J lost 2 bases, V lost 6 bases, and 8 bases had no gene match. Germline CDR1 LNHDA, CDR2 SQIVND (reference sequence). The CDR3 region is CASSRGQATNYGYTF. CDR3 coding DNA: TGTGCCAGTAGCCGGGGACAGGCGACAAACTATGGCTACACCTTC.

The V and J genes are TRBV5-4 and TRBJ2-7, with 7 positions matching TRBD1. The CDR3 consists of 16 residues. With V trimmed by 4 bases and J by 4 bases, 14 bases remained unmatched. The V gene's germline CDR1 is SGHNT and CDR2 YYREEE (reference sequence). CDR3 in DNA: TGTGCCAGCAGCCAGGTAGGGGACGCACAGGGGTACGAGCAGTACTTC. Translated: CASSQVGDAQGYEQYF.

The chain joins TRBV5-5 to TRBJ1-4; 7 nucleotides line up with TRBD1. Germline V gene data show CDR1 as SGHKS and CDR2 as YYEKEE (reference sequence). The CDR3 extends over 16 amino acids. V was clipped by 4 bases and J by 0 bases; unmatched bases: 6. The DNA of the CDR3 is TGTGCCAGCAGCCCCAGGGGGGGAGCAACTAATGAAAAACTGTTTTTT. This translates into CASSPRGGATNEKLFF.

The CDR3 sequence is CASSEAGGGPSTEAFF. The CDR3 DNA sequence: TGTGCCAGCAGTGAAGCAGGGGGGGGGCCCAGCACTGAAGCTTTCTTT. The V call is TRBV6-1, the J call TRBJ1-1, with a possible D match to TRBD1 (6 bases). This CDR3 has 16 amino acids. The germline V gene has CDR1 MNHNS and CDR2 SASEGT. The V and J ends lost 0 bases and 4 bases respectively, with 15 bases between them.